A selection of T cell receptor beta chains follows, all from one sample in a study of control samples from healthy donors and cancer patients. Assay used: immunoSEQ multiplex PCR; TCRdb lists only in-frame clones, some missing. The sample lists approximately 190,000 clones; about nine tenths were seen once. Sequenced sample: blood. The receptors were gathered from a young man in good health. CDR3s include the opening cysteine and the closing phenylalanine or tryptophan. The D gene is left open where the match is weak. Where a row states a size, it is once, few, many or the class of an expanded clone; other rows omit it.

TRBV30	-	-	TRBJ1-2	TGTGCCTGGACTTCGGTAGAACATAACTATGGCTACACCTTC	CAWTSVEHNYGYTF
TRBV4-2	-	-	TRBJ1-2	TGTGCCAGCAGCCAAGATCTCGGGCGGCGGGTTGGGAACTATGGCTACACCTTC	CASSQDLGRRVGNYGYTF
TRBV4-2	-	-	TRBJ1-4	TGTGCCAGCAGCCAAGATGACGGGGAAGGCGAAAAACTGTTTTTT	CASSQDDGEGEKLFF
TRBV11-2	-	-	TRBJ1-3	TGTGCCAGCAGCCCGAGGACAGCCGGAAACACCATATATTTT	CASSPRTAGNTIYF
TRBV6-5	-	-	TRBJ2-6	TGTGCCAGCAAGGGGGCCAACGTCCTGACTTTC	CASKGANVLTF
TRBV6-6	-	-	TRBJ1-1	TGTGCCAGCATCATATCCCCCGGGAACACTGAAGCTTTCTTT	CASIISPGNTEAFF
TRBV10-2	-	-	TRBJ1-6	TGCGCCAGCAGACAACAGGAATATAATTCACCCCTCCACTTT	CASRQQEYNSPLHF
TRBV5-4	TRBD1	-	TRBJ1-2	TGTGCCAGCAGGACGACAGGGGGTAACTATGGCTACACCTTC	CASRTTGGNYGYTF
TRBV19	TRBD2	few	TRBJ2-3	TGTGCCAGTAGTTCCCTAGCGGGGGGGGAAGATACGCAGTATTTT	CASSSLAGGEDTQYF
TRBV19	-	-	TRBJ1-1	TGTGCCAGTAGTCAAACAGGGAACACTGAAGCTTTCTTT	CASSQTGNTEAFF
TRBV7-2	-	-	TRBJ2-7	TGTGCCAGCAGCTTACTAAAGGCCTACTACGAGCAGTACTTC	CASSLLKAYYEQYF
TRBV2	-	-	TRBJ1-1	TGTGCCAGCAGCGTATACAGGGAACGGACTGAAGCTTTCTTT	CASSVYRERTEAFF
TRBV3-1/TRBV3-2	TRBD2	once	TRBJ2-1	TGTGCCAGCAGCCCTTTTCATACTAGCGGGGGGAGCTCCTACAATGAGCAGTTCTTC	CASSPFHTSGGSSYNEQFF
TRBV11-3	TRBD1	-	TRBJ2-2	TGTGCCAGCAGCTTAAACAGGGGCGTAAACACCGGGGAGCTGTTTTTT	CASSLNRGVNTGELFF
TRBV7-9	-	-	TRBJ1-5	TGTGCCAGCAGCGCCGCCTATAGCAATCAGCCCCAGCATTTT	CASSAAYSNQPQHF
TRBV18	TRBD1	-	TRBJ2-7	TGTGCCAGCTCACCTCGGACAGGTAACTACGAGCAGTACTTC	CASSPRTGNYEQYF
TRBV19	TRBD1	-	TRBJ1-5	TGTGCCAGCTGGGACAGGAGACAAAATCAGCCCCAGCATTTT	CASWDRRQNQPQHF
TRBV6-5	-	-	TRBJ1-6	TGTGCCAGCAGTTACTCAGCGCAGGGAATTAATTCACCCCTCCACTTT	CASSYSAQGINSPLHF
TRBV19	TRBD1	-	TRBJ1-5	TGTGCCAGTAGCAAAGGACAGGGGAAGGGCAATCAGCCCCAGCATTTT	CASSKGQGKGNQPQHF
TRBV4-2	-	-	TRBJ2-1	TGTGCCAGCAGCCAAGAGCCGGGCTCCTACAATGAGCAGTTCTTC	CASSQEPGSYNEQFF
TRBV19	-	-	TRBJ1-1	TGTGCCAGTAGTTCTCAACAGGGCACTGAAGCTTTCTTT	CASSSQQGTEAFF
TRBV15	TRBD1	few	TRBJ1-3	TGTGCCACCAGCAGTGACCGGGACAGGGCTGGAAACACCATATATTTT	CATSSDRDRAGNTIYF
TRBV19	TRBD1	-	TRBJ1-3	TGTGCCAGTACCACTCCGTTGGACAGGGAGAGAAACACCATATATTTT	CASTTPLDRERNTIYF
TRBV12-3/TRBV12-4	-	-	TRBJ1-1	TGTGCCAGCAGCCGGACACCGGCGCCTTTCTTT	CASSRTPAPFF
TRBV14	-	-	TRBJ1-4	TGTGCCAGCAGCCATTCTCGGGGAGGGACCCCTCCAACTAATGAAAAACTGTTTTTT	CASSHSRGGTPPTNEKLFF
TRBV5-6	TRBD2	many	TRBJ2-7	TGTGCCAGCAGCAAACAATGGGGGGGTTTCTACGAGCAGTACTTC	CASSKQWGGFYEQYF
TRBV5-1	TRBD1	-	TRBJ1-2	TGCGCCAGCAGCTCGGCCTTTGGACAGGGGAACTATGGCTACACCTTC	CASSSAFGQGNYGYTF
TRBV15	TRBD1	-	TRBJ2-3	TGTGCCACCAGCAGATCTTTTGGGACAGGGGGCATGTATACGCAGTATTTT	CATSRSFGTGGMYTQYF
TRBV5-6	-	-	TRBJ2-1	TGTGCCAGCAGACTTGGGGGCAGCTCCTACAATGAGCAGTTCTTC	CASRLGGSSYNEQFF
TRBV7-9	-	-	TRBJ1-6	TGTGCCAGCAAGTATTCGGACAGCTCCTATAATTCACCCCTCCACTTT	CASKYSDSSYNSPLHF
TRBV23-1	TRBD1	-	TRBJ1-1	TGCGCCAGCAAACCGGGACAGGGGGACACTGAAGCTTTCTTT	CASKPGQGDTEAFF
TRBV18	TRBD1	-	TRBJ1-1	TGTGCCAGCTCCCAAGGACAGGGGGGGTTTGGCACTGAAGCTTTCTTT	CASSQGQGGFGTEAFF
TRBV6-5	-	-	TRBJ1-1	TGTGCCAGCATATGGGGGGGCACTGAAGCTTTCTTT	CASIWGGTEAFF
TRBV5-4	-	-	TRBJ2-7	TGTGCCAGCAGCTTGGGTGGGGAACCCTACGAGCAGTACTTC	CASSLGGEPYEQYF
TRBV2	TRBD1	-	TRBJ1-1	TGTGCCAGCAGTTGGACAGGATACACTGAAGCTTTCTTT	CASSWTGYTEAFF
TRBV4-1	-	-	TRBJ2-5	TGCGCCAGCAGCCAAGTAGAGAGGCCGGCGGAGACCCAGTACTTC	CASSQVERPAETQYF
TRBV27	-	-	TRBJ1-1	TGTGCCAGCAGCGATAATTTTGGCTTGAACACTGAAGCTTTCTTT	CASSDNFGLNTEAFF
TRBV5-1	-	-	TRBJ2-1	TGCGCCAGCAGCTTGACTGACGTGGGGGAGCAGTTCTTC	CASSLTDVGEQFF
TRBV2	TRBD2	-	TRBJ2-1	TGTGCCATCCTTAGGACTAGCGGGGGGTCGTACAATGAGCAGTTCTTC	CAILRTSGGSYNEQFF
TRBV10-2	-	-	TRBJ1-2	TGCGCCAGCAGGACCGGGGCCGAGGGAGGCTACACCTTC	CASRTGAEGGYTF
TRBV18	TRBD1	-	TRBJ1-1	TGTGCCAGCTCACCACAAAAGGGGGCCAACACTGAAGCTTTCTTT	CASSPQKGANTEAFF
TRBV2	-	few	TRBJ1-5	TGTGCCAGCAGTGAACGGGGGGTCAATCAGCCCCAGCATTTT	CASSERGVNQPQHF
TRBV18	TRBD1	-	TRBJ1-2	TGTGCCAGCTCCCCTGGGACAGGGGGCGATTCATTGGGCTACACCTTC	CASSPGTGGDSLGYTF
TRBV7-9	TRBD2	once	TRBJ2-3	TGTGCCAGCAGCTCACATCAATGGACTAGCGGGGGAAACGGGTGGCAGTATTTT	CASSSHQWTSGGNGWQYF
TRBV5-4	TRBD1	few	TRBJ1-2	TGTGCCAGCAGCCCCGGACAGGGGAACTATGGCTACACCTTC	CASSPGQGNYGYTF